This T cell receptor (beta chain) was obtained from a study of cytomegalovirus exposure and HLA in healthy donors. Findings of the study overall: Follow-up analysis seemed to connect common viral pathogens with several of the most significant clusters identified.

To note about this clone: Antigen: not known.

Germline V gene sequence: CDR1 LNHDA, CDR2 SQIVND (reference sequence). The trim removed 5 bases at V and 7 bases at J, leaving 17 bases unmatched. CDR3 length: 16 amino acids. Primers: 60 Vbeta forward and 13 Jbeta reverse. Libraries were prepared by immunoSEQ multiplex PCR; TCRdb keeps only in-frame clonotypes and omits some of them. Here the sample spans 130,000 or so clones, around 8.5% being singletons. Sequencing was carried out using PBMCs. This TCR derives from a man aged 40-50 years in good health and CMV-seronegative. The V gene is TRBV19, the J gene TRBJ2-7, with 7 bases that match TRBD2. The chain's CDR3 is CASSFTAGYPAGEQYF. CDR3 coding DNA: TGTGCCAGTAGTTTTACAGCGGGGTACCCAGCGGGTGAGCAGTACTTC.